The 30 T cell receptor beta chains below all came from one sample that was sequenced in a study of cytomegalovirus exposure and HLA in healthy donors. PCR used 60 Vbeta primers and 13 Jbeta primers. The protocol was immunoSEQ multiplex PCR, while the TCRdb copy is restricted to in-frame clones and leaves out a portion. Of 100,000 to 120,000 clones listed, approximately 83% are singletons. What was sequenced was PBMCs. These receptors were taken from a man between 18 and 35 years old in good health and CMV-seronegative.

In DNA, the CDR3 is TGTGCCAGCAGTCCGATGGGGCGGAGCTCCTACAATGAGCAGTTCTTC. Protein product: CASSPMGRSSYNEQFF. J is TRBJ2-1 and V is TRBV27; maybe TRBD1 (5 bases). Germline V gene data show CDR1 as MNHEY and CDR2 as SMNVEV (reference sequence). V shed 5 bases and J shed 0 bases, with 14 bases lying between them. The CDR3 extends over 16 amino acids.

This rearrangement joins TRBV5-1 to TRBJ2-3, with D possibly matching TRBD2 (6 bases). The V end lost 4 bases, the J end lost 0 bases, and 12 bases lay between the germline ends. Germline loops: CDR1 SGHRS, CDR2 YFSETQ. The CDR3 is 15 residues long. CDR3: CASSVGRGSTDTQYF. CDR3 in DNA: TGCGCCAGCAGCGTAGGGCGGGGTAGCACAGATACGCAGTATTTT.

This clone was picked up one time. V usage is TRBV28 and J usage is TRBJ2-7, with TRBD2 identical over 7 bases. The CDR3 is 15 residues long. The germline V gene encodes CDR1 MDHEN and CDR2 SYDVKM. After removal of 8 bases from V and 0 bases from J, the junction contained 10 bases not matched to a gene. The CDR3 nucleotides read TGTGCCAGCGAACCTTTAGCGGGCGTCTCCTACGAGCAGTACTTC. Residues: CASEPLAGVSYEQYF.

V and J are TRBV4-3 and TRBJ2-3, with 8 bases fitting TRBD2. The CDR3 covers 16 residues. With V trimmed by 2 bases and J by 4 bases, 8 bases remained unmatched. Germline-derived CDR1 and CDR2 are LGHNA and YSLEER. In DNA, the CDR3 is TGCGCCAGCAGCCAAAGCCCCGGGACTAGTGCAGATACGCAGTATTTT. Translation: CASSQSPGTSADTQYF.

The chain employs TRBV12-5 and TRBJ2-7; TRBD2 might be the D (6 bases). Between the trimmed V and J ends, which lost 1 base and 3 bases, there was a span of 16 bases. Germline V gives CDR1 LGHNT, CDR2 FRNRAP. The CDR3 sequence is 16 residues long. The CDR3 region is CASGLAPGLLNYEQYF. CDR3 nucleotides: TGTGCTAGTGGTTTGGCACCGGGACTCCTAAACTACGAGCAGTACTTC.

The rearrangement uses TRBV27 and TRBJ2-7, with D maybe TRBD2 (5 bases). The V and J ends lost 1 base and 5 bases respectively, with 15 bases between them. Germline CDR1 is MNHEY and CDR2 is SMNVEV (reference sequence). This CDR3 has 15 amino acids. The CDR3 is CASSLLPGSLNEQYF. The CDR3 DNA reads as TGTGCCAGCAGTTTATTACCGGGATCCCTGAACGAGCAGTACTTC.

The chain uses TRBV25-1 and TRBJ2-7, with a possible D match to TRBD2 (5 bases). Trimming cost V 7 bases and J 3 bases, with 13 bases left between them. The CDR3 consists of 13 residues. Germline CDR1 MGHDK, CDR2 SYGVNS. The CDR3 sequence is CASTGIGNYEQYF. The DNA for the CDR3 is TGTGCCAGCACCGGGATAGGAAACTACGAGCAGTACTTC.

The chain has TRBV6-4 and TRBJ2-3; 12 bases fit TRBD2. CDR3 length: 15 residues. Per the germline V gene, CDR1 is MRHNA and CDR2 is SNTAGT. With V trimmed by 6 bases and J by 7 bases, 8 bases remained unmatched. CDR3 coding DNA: TGTGCCAGCAGAAAGACTAGCGGGAGTTCGTATACGCAGTATTTT. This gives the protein CASRKTSGSSYTQYF.

The CDR3 DNA reads as TGTGCCAGCAGGCGGGGACAGGGGTCACCCGAGCAGTACTTC. Protein: CASRRGQGSPEQYF. The chain carries TRBV2 and TRBJ2-7, with 10 bases fitting TRBD1. Trimming took 6 bases from V and 6 from J; bases not matched to a gene: 8. The CDR3 extends over 14 amino acids. Germline V gene lookup returns CDR1 SNHLY and CDR2 FYNNEI.

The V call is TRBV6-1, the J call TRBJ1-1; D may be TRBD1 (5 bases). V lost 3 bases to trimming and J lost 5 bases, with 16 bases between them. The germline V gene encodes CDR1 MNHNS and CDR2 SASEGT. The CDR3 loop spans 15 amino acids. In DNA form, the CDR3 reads TGTGCCAGCAGTGACAAACGGGGGTTAGGGACTGAAGCTTTCTTT. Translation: CASSDKRGLGTEAFF.

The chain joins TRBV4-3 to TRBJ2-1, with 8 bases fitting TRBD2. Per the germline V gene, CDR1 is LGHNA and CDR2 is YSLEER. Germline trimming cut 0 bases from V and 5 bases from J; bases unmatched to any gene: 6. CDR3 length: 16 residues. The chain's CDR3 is CASSQENGRADNEQFF. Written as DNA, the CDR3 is TGCGCCAGCAGCCAAGAAAACGGGAGGGCCGACAATGAGCAGTTCTTC.

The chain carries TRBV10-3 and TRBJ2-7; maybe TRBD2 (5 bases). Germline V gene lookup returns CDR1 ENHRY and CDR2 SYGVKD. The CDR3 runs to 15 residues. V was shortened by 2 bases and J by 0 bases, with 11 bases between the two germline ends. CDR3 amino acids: CAISEKSGSSYEQYF. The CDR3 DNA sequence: TGTGCCATCAGTGAGAAGAGCGGAAGCTCCTACGAGCAGTACTTC.

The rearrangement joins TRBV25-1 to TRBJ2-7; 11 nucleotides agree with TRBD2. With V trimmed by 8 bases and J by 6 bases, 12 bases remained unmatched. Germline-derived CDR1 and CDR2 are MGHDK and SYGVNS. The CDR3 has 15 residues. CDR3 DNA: TGTGCCAGCCGTTTCAGCAGACTAGCGGGAAGCGAGCAGTACTTC. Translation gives CASRFSRLAGSEQYF.

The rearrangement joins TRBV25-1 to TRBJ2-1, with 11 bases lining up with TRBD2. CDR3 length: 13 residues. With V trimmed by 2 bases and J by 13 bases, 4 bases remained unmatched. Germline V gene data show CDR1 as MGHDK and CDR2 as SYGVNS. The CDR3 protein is CASSEGTSGGQFF. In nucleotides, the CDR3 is TGTGCCAGCAGTGAAGGGACTAGCGGAGGTCAGTTCTTC.

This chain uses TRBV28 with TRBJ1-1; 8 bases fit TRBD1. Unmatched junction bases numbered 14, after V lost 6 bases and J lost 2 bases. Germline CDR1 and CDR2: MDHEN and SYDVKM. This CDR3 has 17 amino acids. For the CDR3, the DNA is TGTGCCAGCAGCCCCATACTAAGGACAGGGATCAACACTGAAGCTTTCTTT. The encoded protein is CASSPILRTGINTEAFF.

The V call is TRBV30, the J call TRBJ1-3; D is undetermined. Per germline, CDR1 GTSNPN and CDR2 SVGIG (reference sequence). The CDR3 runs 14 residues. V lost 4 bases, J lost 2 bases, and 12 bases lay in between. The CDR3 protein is CAWTRLVPGNTIYF. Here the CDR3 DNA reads TGTGCCTGGACCAGGCTGGTTCCTGGAAACACCATATATTTT.

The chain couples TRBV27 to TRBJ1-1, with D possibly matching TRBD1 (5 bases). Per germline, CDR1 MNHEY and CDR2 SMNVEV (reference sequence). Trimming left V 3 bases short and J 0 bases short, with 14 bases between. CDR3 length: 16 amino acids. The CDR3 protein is CASSFGGGSMNTEAFF. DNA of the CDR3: TGTGCCAGCAGTTTCGGGGGTGGATCTATGAACACTGAAGCTTTCTTT.

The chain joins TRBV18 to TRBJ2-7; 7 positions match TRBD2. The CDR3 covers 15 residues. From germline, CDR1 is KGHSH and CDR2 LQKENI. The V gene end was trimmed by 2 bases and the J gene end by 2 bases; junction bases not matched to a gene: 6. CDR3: CASSPDRGDAYEQYF. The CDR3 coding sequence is TGTGCCAGCTCACCAGATCGGGGGGATGCCTACGAGCAGTACTTC.

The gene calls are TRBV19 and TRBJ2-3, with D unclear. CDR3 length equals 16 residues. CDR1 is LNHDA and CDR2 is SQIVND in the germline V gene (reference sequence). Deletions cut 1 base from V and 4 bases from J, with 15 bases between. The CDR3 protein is CASSIVRLGTADTQYF. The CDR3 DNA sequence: TGTGCCAGTAGTATAGTTCGGCTGGGCACGGCAGATACGCAGTATTTT. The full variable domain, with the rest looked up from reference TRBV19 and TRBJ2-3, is DGGITQSPKYLFRKEGQNVTLSCEQNLNHDAMYWYRQDPGQGLRLIYYSQIVNDFQKGDIAEGYSVSREKKESFPLTVTSAQKNPTAFYLCASSIVRLGTADTQYFGPGTRLTVL.

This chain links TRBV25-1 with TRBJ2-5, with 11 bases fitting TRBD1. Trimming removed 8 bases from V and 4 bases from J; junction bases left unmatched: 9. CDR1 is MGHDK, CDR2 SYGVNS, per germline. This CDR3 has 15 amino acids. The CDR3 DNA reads TGTGCCAGCGAGCAGGACAGGGGGCAACGAGAGACCCAGTACTTC. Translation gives CASEQDRGQRETQYF. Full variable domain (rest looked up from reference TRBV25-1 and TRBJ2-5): EADIYQTPRYLVIGTGKKITLECSQTMGHDKMYWYQQDPGMELHLIHYSYGVNSTEKGDLSSESTVSRIRTEHFPLTLESARPSHTSQYLCASEQDRGQRETQYFGPGTRLLVL.

As DNA, the CDR3 is TGTGCCAGCAGCTCTCCCTCCAGGGGACACGATTATGGCTACACCTTC. Protein sequence: CASSSPSRGHDYGYTF. V usage is TRBV5-8 and J usage is TRBJ1-2; a possible D gene is TRBD1 (6 bases). Per germline, CDR1 SGHTS and CDR2 YDEGEE. This CDR3 is built from 16 residues. Trimming shortened V by 3 bases and J by 5 bases, and 20 bases separated the two germline ends.

The CDR3 nucleotides are TGTGCCAGCAGCTTAGAAGCGGTAGTGGAAACTGAAGCTTTCTTT. Protein sequence: CASSLEAVVETEAFF. The chain couples TRBV7-8 to TRBJ1-1; no definite D call. The CDR3 has 15 amino acids. Germline CDR1 is SGHVS and CDR2 is FQNEAQ. Deletions cut 1 base from V and 5 bases from J, with 14 bases between. Together with reference TRBV7-8 and TRBJ1-1, the CDR3 gives the full variable domain: GAGVSQSPRYKVAKRGQDVALRCDPISGHVSLFWYQQALGQGPEFLTYFQNEAQLDKSGLPSDRFFAERPEGSVSTLKIQRTQQEDSAVYLCASSLEAVVETEAFFGQGTRLTVV.

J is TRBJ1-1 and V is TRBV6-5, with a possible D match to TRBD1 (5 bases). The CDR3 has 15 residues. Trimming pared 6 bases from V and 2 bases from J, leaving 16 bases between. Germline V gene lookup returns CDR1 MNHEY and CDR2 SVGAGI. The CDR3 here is CASSLTSTVNTEAFF. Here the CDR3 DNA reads TGTGCCAGCAGCCTAACTTCGACAGTAAACACTGAAGCTTTCTTT.

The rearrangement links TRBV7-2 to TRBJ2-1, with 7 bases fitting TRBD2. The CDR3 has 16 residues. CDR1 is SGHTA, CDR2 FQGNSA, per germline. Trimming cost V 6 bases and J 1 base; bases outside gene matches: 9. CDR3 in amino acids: CASRPRLAHSYNEQFF. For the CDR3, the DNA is TGTGCCAGCAGGCCTAGACTAGCCCATTCCTACAATGAGCAGTTCTTC.

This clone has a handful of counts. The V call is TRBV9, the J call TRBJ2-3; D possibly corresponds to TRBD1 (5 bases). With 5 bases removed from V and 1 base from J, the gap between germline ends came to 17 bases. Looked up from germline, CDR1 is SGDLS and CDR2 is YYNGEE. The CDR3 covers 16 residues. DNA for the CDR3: TGTGCCAGCAGTCCCTCCCCCAGGGCTGGCACAGATACGCAGTATTTT. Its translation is CASSPSPRAGTDTQYF.

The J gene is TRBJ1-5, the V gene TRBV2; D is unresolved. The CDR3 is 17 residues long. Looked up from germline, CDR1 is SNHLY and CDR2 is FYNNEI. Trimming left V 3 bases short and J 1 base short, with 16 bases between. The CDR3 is CASSELEGGRSNQPQHF. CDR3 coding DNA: TGTGCCAGCAGTGAGTTGGAGGGAGGTCGGAGCAATCAGCCCCAGCATTTT.

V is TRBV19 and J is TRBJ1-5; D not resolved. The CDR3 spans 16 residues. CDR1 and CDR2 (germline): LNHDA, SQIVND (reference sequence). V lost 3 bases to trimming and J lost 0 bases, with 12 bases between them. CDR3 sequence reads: CASSIRGGFSNQPQHF. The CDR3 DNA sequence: TGTGCCAGTAGTATCAGAGGCGGTTTTAGCAATCAGCCCCAGCATTTT.

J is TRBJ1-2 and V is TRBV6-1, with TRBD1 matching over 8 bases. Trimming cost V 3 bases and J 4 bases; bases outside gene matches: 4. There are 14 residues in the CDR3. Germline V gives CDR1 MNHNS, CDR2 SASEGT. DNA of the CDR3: TGTGCCAGCAGTGACCTACAGGGGGGCTATGGCTACACCTTC. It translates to CASSDLQGGYGYTF.

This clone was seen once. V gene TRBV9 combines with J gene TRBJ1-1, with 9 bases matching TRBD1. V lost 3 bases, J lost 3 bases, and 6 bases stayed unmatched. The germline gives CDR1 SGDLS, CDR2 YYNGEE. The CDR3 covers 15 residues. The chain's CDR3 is CASSDHRGQDTEAFF. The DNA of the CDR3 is TGTGCCAGCAGCGACCACAGGGGGCAAGACACTGAAGCTTTCTTT.

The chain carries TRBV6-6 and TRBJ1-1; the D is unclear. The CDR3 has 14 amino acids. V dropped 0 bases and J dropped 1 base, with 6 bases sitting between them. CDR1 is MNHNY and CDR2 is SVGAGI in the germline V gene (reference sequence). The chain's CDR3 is CASSYSSRNTEAFF. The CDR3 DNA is TGTGCCAGCAGTTACTCGAGTAGGAACACTGAAGCTTTCTTT.